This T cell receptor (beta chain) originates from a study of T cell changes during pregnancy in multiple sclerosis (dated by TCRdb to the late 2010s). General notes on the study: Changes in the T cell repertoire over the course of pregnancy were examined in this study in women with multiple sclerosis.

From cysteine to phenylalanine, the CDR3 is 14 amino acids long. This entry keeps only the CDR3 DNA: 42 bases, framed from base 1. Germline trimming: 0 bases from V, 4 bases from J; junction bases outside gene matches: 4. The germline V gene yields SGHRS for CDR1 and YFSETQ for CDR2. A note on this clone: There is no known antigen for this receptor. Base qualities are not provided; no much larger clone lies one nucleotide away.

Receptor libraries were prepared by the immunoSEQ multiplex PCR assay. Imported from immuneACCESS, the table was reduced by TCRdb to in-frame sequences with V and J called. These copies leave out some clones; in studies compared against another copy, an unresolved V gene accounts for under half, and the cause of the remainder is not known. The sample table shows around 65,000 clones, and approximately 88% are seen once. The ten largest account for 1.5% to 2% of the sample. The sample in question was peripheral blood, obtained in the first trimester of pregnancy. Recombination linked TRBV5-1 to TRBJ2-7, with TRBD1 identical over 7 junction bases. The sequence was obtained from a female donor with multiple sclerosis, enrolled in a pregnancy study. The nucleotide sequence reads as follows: TGCGCCAGCAGCTTGGGTAGGGGGCGTTACGAGCAGTACTTC. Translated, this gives CASSLGRGRYEQYF.